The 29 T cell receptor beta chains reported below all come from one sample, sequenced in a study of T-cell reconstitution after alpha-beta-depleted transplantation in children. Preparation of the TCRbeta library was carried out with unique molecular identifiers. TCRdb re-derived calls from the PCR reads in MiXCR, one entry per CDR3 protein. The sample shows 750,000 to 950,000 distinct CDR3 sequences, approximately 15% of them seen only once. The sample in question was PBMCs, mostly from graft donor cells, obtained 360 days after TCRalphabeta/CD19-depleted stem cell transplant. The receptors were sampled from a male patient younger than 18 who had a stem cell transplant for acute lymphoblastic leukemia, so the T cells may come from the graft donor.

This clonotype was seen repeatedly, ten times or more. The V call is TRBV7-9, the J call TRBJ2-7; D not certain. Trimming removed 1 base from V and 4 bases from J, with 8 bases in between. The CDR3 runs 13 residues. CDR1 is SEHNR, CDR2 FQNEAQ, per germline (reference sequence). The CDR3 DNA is TGTGCCAGCAGCTTAGAGAGCTGGTACGAGCAGTACTTC. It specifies CASSLESWYEQYF. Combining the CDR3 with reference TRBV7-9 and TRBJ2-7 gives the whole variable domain DTGVSQNPRHKITKRGQNVTFRCDPISEHNRLYWYRQTLGQGPEFLTYFQNEAQLEKSRLLSDRFSAERPKGSFSTLEIQRTEQGDSAMYLCASSLESWYEQYFGPGTRLTVT.

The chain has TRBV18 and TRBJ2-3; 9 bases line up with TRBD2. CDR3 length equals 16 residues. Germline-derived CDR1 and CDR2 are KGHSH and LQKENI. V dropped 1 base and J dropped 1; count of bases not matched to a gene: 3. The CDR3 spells CASSPLAGDGTDTQYF. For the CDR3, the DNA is TGTGCCAGCTCACCACTAGCGGGAGATGGCACAGATACGCAGTATTTT.

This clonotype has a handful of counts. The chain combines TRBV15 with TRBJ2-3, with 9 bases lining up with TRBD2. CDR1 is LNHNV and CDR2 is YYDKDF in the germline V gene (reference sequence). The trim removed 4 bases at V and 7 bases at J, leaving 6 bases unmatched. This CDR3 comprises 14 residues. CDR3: CATSNLAGYHTQYF. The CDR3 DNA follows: TGTGCCACCAGCAATCTAGCGGGATACCATACGCAGTATTTT.

The DNA of the CDR3 is TGTGCCAGCTATGAGGCATATGGGACTAGCGGGAGTAGGGAGCTGTTTTTT. Translated, it gives CASYEAYGTSGSRELFF. The chain combines TRBV28 with TRBJ2-2; 14 nucleotides agree with TRBD2. CDR1 and CDR2 (germline): MDHEN, SYDVKM. Trimming took 8 bases from V and 9 from J; bases not matched to a gene: 14. The CDR3 totals 17 residues.

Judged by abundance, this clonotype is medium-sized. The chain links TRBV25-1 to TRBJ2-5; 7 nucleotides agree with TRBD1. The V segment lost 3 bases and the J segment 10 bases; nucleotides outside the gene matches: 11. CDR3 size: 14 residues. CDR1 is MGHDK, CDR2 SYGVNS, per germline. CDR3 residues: CASSDTTGTWDQYF. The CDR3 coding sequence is TGTGCCAGCAGTGATACGACAGGGACGTGGGACCAGTACTTC.

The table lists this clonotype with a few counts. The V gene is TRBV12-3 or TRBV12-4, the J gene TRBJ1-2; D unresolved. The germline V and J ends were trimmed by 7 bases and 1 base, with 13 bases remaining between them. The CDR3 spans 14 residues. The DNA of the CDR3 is TGTGCCAGCACGGCGCCGAGGATTAACTATGGCTACACCTTC. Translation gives CASTAPRINYGYTF.

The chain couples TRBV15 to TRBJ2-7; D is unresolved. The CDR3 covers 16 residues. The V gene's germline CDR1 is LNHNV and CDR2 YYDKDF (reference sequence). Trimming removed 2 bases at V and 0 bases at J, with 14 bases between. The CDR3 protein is CATSRTRSALSYEQYF. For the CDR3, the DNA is TGTGCCACCAGCAGAACGCGATCAGCACTCTCCTACGAGCAGTACTTC. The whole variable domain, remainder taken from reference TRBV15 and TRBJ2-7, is DAMVIQNPRYQVTQFGKPVTLSCSQTLNHNVMYWYQQKSSQAPKLLFHYYDKDFNNEADTPDNFQSRRPNTSFCFLDIRSPGLGDTAMYLCATSRTRSALSYEQYFGPGTRLTVT.

Written as DNA, the CDR3 is TGCAGTGCTAGAGAGGGGACGCGGACAGATACGCAGTATTTT. Translated, it gives CSAREGTRTDTQYF. V is TRBV20-1 and J is TRBJ2-3; D might be TRBD1 or TRBD2, each matching 5 bases. Germline V gene sequence: CDR1 DFQATT, CDR2 SNEGSKA (reference sequence). The germline V and J ends were trimmed by 0 bases and 3 bases, with 10 bases remaining between them. The CDR3 contains 14 residues.

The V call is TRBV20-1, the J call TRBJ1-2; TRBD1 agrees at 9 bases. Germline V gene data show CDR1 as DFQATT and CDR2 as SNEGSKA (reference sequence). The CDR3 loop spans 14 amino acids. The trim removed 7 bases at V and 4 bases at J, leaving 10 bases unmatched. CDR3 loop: CSVPQGAVSYGYTF. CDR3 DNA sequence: TGCAGTGTCCCACAGGGGGCAGTAAGCTATGGCTACACCTTC.

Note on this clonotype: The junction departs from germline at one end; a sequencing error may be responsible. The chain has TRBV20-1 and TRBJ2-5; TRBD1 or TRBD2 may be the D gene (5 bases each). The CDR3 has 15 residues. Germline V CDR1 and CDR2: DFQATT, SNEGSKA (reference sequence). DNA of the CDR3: TGCTGTGCTAGAGATGGTTATGGGACCGAAGTGATCCAGTACTTC. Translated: CCARDGYGTEVIQYF.

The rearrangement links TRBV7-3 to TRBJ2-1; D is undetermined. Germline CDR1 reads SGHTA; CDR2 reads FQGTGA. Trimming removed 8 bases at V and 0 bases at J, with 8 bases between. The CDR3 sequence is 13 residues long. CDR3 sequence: CASAVDSYNEQFF. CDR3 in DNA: TGTGCCAGCGCAGTGGACTCCTACAATGAGCAGTTCTTC.

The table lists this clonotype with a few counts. The CDR3 nucleotides are TGCAGCGTTGAAGATATCAATGAGCAGTTCTTC. Amino acids: CSVEDINEQFF. This chain uses TRBV29-1 with TRBJ2-1; D call uncertain. Looked up from germline, CDR1 is SQVTM and CDR2 is ANQGSEA. The CDR3 is 11 amino acids. V gave up 0 bases and J gave up 6 bases, with 3 bases separating them.

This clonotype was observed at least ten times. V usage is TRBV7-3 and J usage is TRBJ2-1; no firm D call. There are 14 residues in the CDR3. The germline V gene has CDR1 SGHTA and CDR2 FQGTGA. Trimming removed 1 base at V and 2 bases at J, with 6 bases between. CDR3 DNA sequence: TGTGCCAGCAGCTTAATTGGGGCCTACAATGAGCAGTTCTTC. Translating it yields CASSLIGAYNEQFF.

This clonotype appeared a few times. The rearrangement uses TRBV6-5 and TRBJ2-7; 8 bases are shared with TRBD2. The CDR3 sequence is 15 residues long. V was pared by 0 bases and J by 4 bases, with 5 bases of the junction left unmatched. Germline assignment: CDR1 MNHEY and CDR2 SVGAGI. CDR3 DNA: TGTGCCAGCAGTTACTCGAGACTAGCGCTATACGAGCAGTACTTC. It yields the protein CASSYSRLALYEQYF.

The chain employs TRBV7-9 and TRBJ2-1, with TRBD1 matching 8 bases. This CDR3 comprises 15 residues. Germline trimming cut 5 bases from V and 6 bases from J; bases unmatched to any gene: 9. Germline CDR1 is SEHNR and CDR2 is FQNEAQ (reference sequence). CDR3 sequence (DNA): TGTGCCAGCAGCGCCCCGGGACAGGTTTTCAATGAGCAGTTCTTC. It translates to CASSAPGQVFNEQFF.

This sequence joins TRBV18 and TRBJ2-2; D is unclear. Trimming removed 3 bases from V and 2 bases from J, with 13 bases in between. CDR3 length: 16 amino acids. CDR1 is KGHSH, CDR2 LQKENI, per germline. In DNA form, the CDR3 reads TGTGCCAGCTCACCCCGGGCCAAGGGAAACACCGGGGAGCTGTTTTTT. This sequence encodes CASSPRAKGNTGELFF.

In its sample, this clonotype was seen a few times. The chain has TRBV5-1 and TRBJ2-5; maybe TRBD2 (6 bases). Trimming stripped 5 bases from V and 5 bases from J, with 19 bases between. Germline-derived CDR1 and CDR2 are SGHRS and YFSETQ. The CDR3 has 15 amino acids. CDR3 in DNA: TGCGCCAGCAGTGAAAGACTAGGAACGGGCGAGACCCAGTACTTC. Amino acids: CASSERLGTGETQYF.

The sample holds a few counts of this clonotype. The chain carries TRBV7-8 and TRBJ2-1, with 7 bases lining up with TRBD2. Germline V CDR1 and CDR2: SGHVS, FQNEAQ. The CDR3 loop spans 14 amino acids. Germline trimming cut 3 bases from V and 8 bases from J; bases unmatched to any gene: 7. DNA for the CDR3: TGTGCCAGCAGCTTGGGGGGGAGCCCGGATGAGCAGTTCTTC. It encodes CASSLGGSPDEQFF.

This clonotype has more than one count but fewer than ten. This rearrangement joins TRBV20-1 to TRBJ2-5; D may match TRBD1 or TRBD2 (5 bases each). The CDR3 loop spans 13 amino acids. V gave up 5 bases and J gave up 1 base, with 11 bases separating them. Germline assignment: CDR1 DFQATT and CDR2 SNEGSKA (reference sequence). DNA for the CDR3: TGCAGTGCTCCCGGGACCATCCAAGAGACCCAGTACTTC. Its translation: CSAPGTIQETQYF.

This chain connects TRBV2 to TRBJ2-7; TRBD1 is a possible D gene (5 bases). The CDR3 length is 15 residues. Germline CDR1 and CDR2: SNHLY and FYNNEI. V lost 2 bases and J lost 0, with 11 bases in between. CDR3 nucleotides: TGTGCCAGCAGTGAACTTCAGGGTGTCTCCTACGAGCAGTACTTC. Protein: CASSELQGVSYEQYF. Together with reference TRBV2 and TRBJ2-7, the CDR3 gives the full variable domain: EPEVTQTPSHQVTQMGQEVILRCVPISNHLYFYWYRQILGQKVEFLVSFYNNEISEKSEIFDDQFSVERPDGSNFTLKIRSTKLEDSAMYFCASSELQGVSYEQYFGPGTRLTVT.

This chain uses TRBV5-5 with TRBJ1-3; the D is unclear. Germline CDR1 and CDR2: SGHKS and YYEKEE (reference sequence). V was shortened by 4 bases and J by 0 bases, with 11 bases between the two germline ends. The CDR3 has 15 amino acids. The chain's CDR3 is CASSPGSTSGNTIYF. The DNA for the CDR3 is TGTGCCAGCAGCCCGGGGTCTACCTCTGGAAACACCATATATTTT.

CDR3 DNA: TGTGCCAGCAGTGAAAAAAAGGACAGGCTCTTTTGGGGGGATGGCTACACCTTC. This gives the protein CASSEKKDRLFWGDGYTF. The chain carries TRBV2 and TRBJ1-2; 7 nucleotides line up with TRBD1. The V gene end was trimmed by 2 bases and the J gene end by 6 bases; junction bases not matched to a gene: 18. In germline, CDR1 is SNHLY, CDR2 FYNNEI. This CDR3 has 18 amino acids.

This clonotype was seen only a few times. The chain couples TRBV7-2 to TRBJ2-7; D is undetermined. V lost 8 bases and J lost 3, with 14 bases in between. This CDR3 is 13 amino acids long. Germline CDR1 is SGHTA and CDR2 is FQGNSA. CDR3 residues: CASLVGMNYEQYF. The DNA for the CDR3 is TGTGCCAGCTTGGTGGGGATGAACTACGAGCAGTACTTC.

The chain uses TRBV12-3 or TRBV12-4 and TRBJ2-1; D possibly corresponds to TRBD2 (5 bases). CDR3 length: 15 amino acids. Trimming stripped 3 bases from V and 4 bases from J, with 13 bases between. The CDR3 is CASSFVTKPYNEQFF. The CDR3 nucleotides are TGTGCCAGCAGTTTCGTGACTAAACCGTACAATGAGCAGTTCTTC.

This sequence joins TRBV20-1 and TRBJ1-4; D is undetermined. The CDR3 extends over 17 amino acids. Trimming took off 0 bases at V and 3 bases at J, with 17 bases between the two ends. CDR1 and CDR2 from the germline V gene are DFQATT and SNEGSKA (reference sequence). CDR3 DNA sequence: TGCAGTGCTAGAGAGGGTTTGAGTCACTGGCCTAATGAAAAACTGTTTTTT. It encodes CSAREGLSHWPNEKLFF.

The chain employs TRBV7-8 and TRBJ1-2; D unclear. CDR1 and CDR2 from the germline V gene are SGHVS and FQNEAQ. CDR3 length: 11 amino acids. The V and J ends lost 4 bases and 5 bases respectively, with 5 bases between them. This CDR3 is CASSWLYGYTF. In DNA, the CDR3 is TGTGCCAGCAGCTGGCTTTATGGCTACACCTTC.

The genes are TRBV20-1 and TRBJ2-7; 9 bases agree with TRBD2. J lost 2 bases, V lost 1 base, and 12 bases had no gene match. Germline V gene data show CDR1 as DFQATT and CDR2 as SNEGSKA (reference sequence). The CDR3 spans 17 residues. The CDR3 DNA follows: TGCAGTGCTAGAGCGGACCGCTGGACTAGCGTGCCCTACGAGCAGTACTTC. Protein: CSARADRWTSVPYEQYF.

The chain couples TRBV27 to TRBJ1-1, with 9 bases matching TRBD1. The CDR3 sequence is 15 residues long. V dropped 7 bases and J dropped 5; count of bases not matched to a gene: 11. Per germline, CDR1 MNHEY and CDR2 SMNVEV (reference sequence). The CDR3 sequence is CASTIRTGAWTEAFF. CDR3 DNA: TGTGCCAGCACGATCCGGACAGGGGCTTGGACTGAAGCTTTCTTT.

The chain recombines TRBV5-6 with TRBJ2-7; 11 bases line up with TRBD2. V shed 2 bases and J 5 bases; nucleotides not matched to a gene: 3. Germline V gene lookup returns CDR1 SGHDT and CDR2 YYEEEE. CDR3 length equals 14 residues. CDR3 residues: CASSLGTSGDEQYF. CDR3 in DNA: TGTGCCAGCAGCTTAGGGACTAGCGGCGACGAGCAGTACTTC.